This TCR beta chain was recovered during a study of cytomegalovirus exposure and HLA in healthy donors. General observations from the study: Certain indistinguishable V segments, among them TRBV6-2 and TRBV6-3, were excluded. The study designated fewer than 200 TCR beta chains cytomegalovirus-associated. Several top significant clusters appeared, in a later analysis, to be linked to common viral pathogens. Likely technical artifact: a cluster of highly shared sequence variants.

PCR employed 60 Vbeta and 13 Jbeta primers. Profiling relied on immunoSEQ multiplex PCR, and the TCRdb table lists in-frame clones only, not all of them. The repertoire includes some 180,000 clones, more than 75% of them detected once, and about 3.4% sits in the top ten. V dropped 0 bases and J dropped 0 bases, with 27 bases sitting between them. The length of the CDR3 is 21 residues. The germline V gene encodes CDR1 SGDLS and CDR2 YYNGEE. Remarks on this clone: As yet, its antigen is unknown.

This clonotype was obtained from a man aged 35 to 55 in good health and CMV-seropositive. The sequencing input was PBMCs. The chain has TRBV9 and TRBJ1-2; tentatively, D is TRBD1 (5 bases). CDR3 sequence (DNA): TGTGCCAGCAGCGTAGTTGGGGCGCGGGATGGTGTCCCCAACTCTAACTATGGCTACACCTTC. Translating gives CASSVVGARDGVPNSNYGYTF.